These 30 T cell receptor beta chains were all obtained from the same sample, sequenced in a study of T-cell memory formation after mild COVID-19. One entry per CDR3 protein, called by TCRdb with MiXCR from the 5' RACE reads. Of 150,000 or so distinct CDR3 sequences in the sample, less than 40% were seen once. The sequenced sample was PBMCs or a T cell subset sorted from them (not recorded which). The receptors originated from an adult woman who had mild COVID-19 (a few samples of this study predate the infection). Cell type and time point are not known.

This clonotype occurred a few times. The chain recombines TRBV29-1 with TRBJ2-5; D possibly corresponds to TRBD2 (5 bases). V shed 1 base and J shed 1 base, with 7 bases lying between them. The germline CDR1 and CDR2 sequences are SQVTM and ANQGSEA. The CDR3 has 13 amino acids. The CDR3 sequence is CSVEGSAQETQYF. The CDR3 DNA sequence: TGCAGCGTTGAAGGTAGCGCCCAAGAGACCCAGTACTTC.

A few counts support this clonotype. V and J are TRBV25-1 and TRBJ2-5; the D gene could be TRBD1 or TRBD2 (6 bases each). V lost 0 bases, J lost 5 bases, and 13 bases lay in between. Per the germline V gene, CDR1 is MGHDK and CDR2 is SYGVNS. The CDR3 spans 15 residues. The CDR3 spells CASSEYTGARETQYF. CDR3 DNA sequence: TGTGCCAGCAGTGAATATACGGGGGCGCGGGAGACCCAGTACTTC.

This clonotype was found once. V usage is TRBV21-1 and J usage is TRBJ2-7; TRBD1 is the table's D call, not checked against the DNA. TRBV21-1 has pseudogene status. The CDR3 length is 18 residues. The CDR3 loop is CASSQRTKRQAQTYEQYF. The CDR3 DNA reads TGTGCCAGCAGCCAGAGAACAAAGAGACAGGCTCAGACCTACGAGCAGTACTTC.

This clonotype was recorded at least ten times. The V and J genes are TRBV10-3 and TRBJ2-1, with D possibly matching TRBD2 (5 bases). V was pared by 2 bases and J by 7 bases, with 12 bases between. There are 14 residues in the CDR3. Germline V gene data show CDR1 as ENHRY and CDR2 as SYGVKD. CDR3 sequence (DNA): TGTGCCATCAGTGAGAGGGAGTCGGGGAATGAGCAGTTCTTC. The encoded protein is CAISERESGNEQFF.

This clonotype appeared once. The genes are TRBV2 and TRBJ1-1, with 7 bases identical to TRBD1. The germline V gene has CDR1 SNHLY and CDR2 FYNNEI. Losses at the gene ends were 5 bases for V and 3 bases for J; bases not matched to a gene: 6. The CDR3 is made up of 14 amino acids. In DNA, the CDR3 is TGTGCCAGCAGTTCGGGACAGTGGGACACTGAAGCTTTCTTT. It specifies CASSSGQWDTEAFF.

CDR3 sequence (DNA): TGCGCCAGCAGCCCTATCCGACGTGGCAGTAATGAAAAACTGTTTTTT. This gives the protein CASSPIRRGSNEKLFF. The chain has TRBV5-1 and TRBJ1-4; no clear D gene. V lost 4 bases, J lost 4 bases, and 17 bases lay in between. The CDR3 extends over 16 amino acids. The germline CDR1 and CDR2 sequences are SGHRS and YFSETQ.

This rearrangement joins TRBV9 to TRBJ2-5; D remains ambiguous. The CDR3 is made up of 13 amino acids. The V end was cut by 0 bases, the J end by 1 base, with 4 bases between. Germline CDR1 is SGDLS and CDR2 is YYNGEE. CDR3 sequence reads: CASSVGGQETQYF. The CDR3 bases are TGTGCCAGCAGCGTAGGGGGCCAAGAGACCCAGTACTTC.

The chain combines TRBV9 with TRBJ2-2; D not certain. The CDR3 consists of 13 residues. V lost 0 bases and J lost 5, with 5 bases in between. The V gene's germline CDR1 is SGDLS and CDR2 YYNGEE. CDR3 sequence reads: CASSVAGTGELFF. DNA of the CDR3: TGTGCCAGCAGCGTAGCTGGGACCGGGGAGCTGTTTTTT.

This sequence joins TRBV15 and TRBJ2-1, with 12 nucleotides matching TRBD2. This CDR3 comprises 15 residues. J was trimmed by 6 bases and V by 5 bases; bases with no gene match: 5. CDR1 is LNHNV, CDR2 YYDKDF, per germline (reference sequence). The CDR3 coding sequence is TGTGCCACCAGCGCAACTAGCGGGGGGTCCAATGAGCAGTTCTTC. Translation: CATSATSGGSNEQFF.

The gene calls are TRBV6-1 and TRBJ1-4; D remains ambiguous. The CDR3 spans 14 residues. Looked up from germline, CDR1 is MNHNS and CDR2 is SASEGT. Trimming took 2 bases from V and 1 from J, leaving 5 bases between them. CDR3 sequence: CASSEWLTNEKLFF. The CDR3 nucleotides read TGTGCCAGCAGTGAATGGTTAACTAATGAAAAACTGTTTTTT.

Remarks on this clonotype: Sequence at one end of the junction differs from germline and may be a read error. J is TRBJ2-1 and V is TRBV6-6; D not resolved. In germline, CDR1 is MNHNY, CDR2 SVGAGI (reference sequence). This CDR3 contains 11 residues. DNA for the CDR3: TGTGCCAGCAGCCAAAACAATGGGCAGTTCTTC. Translation gives CASSQNNGQFF.

J is TRBJ1-5 and V is TRBV7-6, with TRBD1 identical over 9 bases. The CDR3 covers 14 residues. Germline CDR1 and CDR2: SGHVS and FNYEAQ. J was trimmed by 8 bases and V by 4 bases; bases with no gene match: 6. CDR3 amino acids: CASSSGTGQEPQHF. The CDR3 coding sequence is TGTGCCAGCAGCTCCGGGACAGGGCAGGAGCCCCAGCATTTT. Full variable domain (missing parts from reference TRBV7-6 and TRBJ1-5): GAGVSQSPRYKVTKRGQDVALRCDPISGHVSLYWYRQALGQGPEFLTYFNYEAQQDKSGLPNDRFSAERPEGSISTLTIQRTEQRDSAMYRCASSSGTGQEPQHFGDGTRLSIL.

This clonotype came up a few times. The chain recombines TRBV3-1 with TRBJ2-1, with D unresolved. The CDR3 has 15 amino acids. Germline V gene data show CDR1 as LGHDT and CDR2 as YNNKEL (reference sequence). V lost 0 bases, J lost 0 bases, and 6 bases lay in between. CDR3 DNA: TGTGCCAGCAGCCAAGATGAGGACTCCTACAATGAGCAGTTCTTC. Protein product: CASSQDEDSYNEQFF.

The J gene is TRBJ2-6, the V gene TRBV2, with D tentatively TRBD1 or TRBD2 (6 bases each). The ends were cut back, 6 bases at V and 1 base at J, with 16 bases in the middle. CDR3 length: 17 amino acids. Germline CDR1 is SNHLY and CDR2 is FYNNEI. The CDR3 sequence is CASSGGTRASGANVLTF. CDR3 sequence (DNA): TGTGCCAGCAGCGGAGGGACACGGGCATCTGGGGCCAACGTCCTGACTTTC.

The table lists this clonotype with a few counts. V is TRBV20-1 and J is TRBJ2-1, with 7 bases matching TRBD2. With V trimmed by 5 bases and J by 5 bases, 9 bases remained unmatched. The length of the CDR3 is 14 residues. CDR1 DFQATT and CDR2 SNEGSKA come from the germline V gene (reference sequence). The CDR3 nucleotides are TGCAGTGCTCGAACGGCTAGCGGCCACAATGAGCAGTTCTTC. It yields the protein CSARTASGHNEQFF.

The chain carries TRBV9 and TRBJ2-7, with TRBD2 matching 7 bases. Germline V lookup: CDR1 SGDLS, CDR2 YYNGEE. The CDR3 has 15 amino acids. With V trimmed by 4 bases and J by 1 base, 8 bases remained unmatched. The CDR3 sequence: CASSLTFGGSYEQYF. For the CDR3, the DNA is TGTGCCAGCAGCCTGACCTTCGGGGGGTCCTACGAGCAGTACTTC.

The gene calls are TRBV5-5 and TRBJ1-1; 7 bases map to TRBD1. Trimming removed 2 bases from V and 6 bases from J; junction bases left unmatched: 7. Per the germline V gene, CDR1 is SGHKS and CDR2 is YYEKEE (reference sequence). There are 14 residues in the CDR3. CDR3 in DNA: TGTGCCAGCAGCTTTTCACAGGGGTCTTCTGAAGCTTTCTTT. This translates into CASSFSQGSSEAFF.

The CDR3, as DNA: TGTGCCAGCAGTGACCCGATACTAGCGGGGACGGGCTTAGCCGGGTCAGGGGTGAACAATGAGCAGTTCTTC. Protein sequence: CASSDPILAGTGLAGSGVNNEQFF. This chain connects TRBV25-1 to TRBJ2-1, with TRBD2 matching over 10 bases. The CDR3 has 24 residues. V trimming: 3 bases; J trimming: 5 bases; junction bases outside the gene matches: 31. Germline V gene sequence: CDR1 MGHDK, CDR2 SYGVNS.

This chain links TRBV4-2 with TRBJ2-7; tentative D call: TRBD2 (6 bases). CDR3 length: 14 residues. Trimming shortened V by 0 bases and J by 2 bases, and 8 bases separated the two germline ends. Germline CDR1 and CDR2: LGHNA and YNFKEQ. This CDR3 reads CASSQDGEAYEQYF. Here the CDR3 DNA reads TGTGCCAGCAGCCAAGACGGGGAGGCCTACGAGCAGTACTTC.

The V call is TRBV7-9, the J call TRBJ2-1; D is unresolved. The CDR3 extends over 15 amino acids. V was shortened by 5 bases and J by 1 base, with 12 bases between the two germline ends. CDR1 and CDR2 from the germline V gene are SEHNR and FQNEAQ (reference sequence). The CDR3 nucleotides are TGTGCCAGCAGCATACCCCCACTATCCTACAATGAGCAGTTCTTC. As protein: CASSIPPLSYNEQFF.

As regards this clonotype: Sequence at one end of the junction differs from germline and may be a read error. The gene calls are TRBV4-1 and TRBJ1-2; D is perhaps TRBD1 (5 bases). The CDR3 consists of 14 residues. The germline V gene has CDR1 MGHRA and CDR2 YSYEKL. In DNA, the CDR3 is TGCGCCAGCAGCAAAGACCCAGGGAACTATGGCTACACCTTC. It specifies CASSKDPGNYGYTF.

The chain recombines TRBV12-3 or TRBV12-4 with TRBJ2-5; possible D gene TRBD2, 5 bases. The CDR3 is 15 residues long. Trimming shortened V by 7 bases and J by 1 base, and 16 bases separated the two germline ends. The CDR3 coding sequence is TGTGCCAGCAATAAGGACCCCGGGGTCCAAGAGACCCAGTACTTC. Translated, it gives CASNKDPGVQETQYF.

The chain recombines TRBV4-3 with TRBJ1-1; D not certain. The germline V and J ends were trimmed by 0 bases and 1 base, with 9 bases remaining between them. CDR3 length: 15 residues. Germline-derived CDR1 and CDR2 are LGHNA and YSLEER. This CDR3 is CASSQEFEPNTEAFF. CDR3 DNA sequence: TGCGCCAGCAGCCAAGAGTTTGAGCCGAACACTGAAGCTTTCTTT.

CDR3 DNA: TGTGCCAGCAGCTTAGCGCAGGGGAGCGCATACGAGCAGTACTTC. Translated: CASSLAQGSAYEQYF. This chain connects TRBV7-6 to TRBJ2-7; D possibly corresponds to TRBD1 (6 bases). Germline V gene data show CDR1 as SGHVS and CDR2 as FNYEAQ. V was shortened by 0 bases and J by 4 bases, with 13 bases between the two germline ends. CDR3 length: 15 amino acids.

This clonotype occurred a few times. J is TRBJ2-3 and V is TRBV7-2; 9 positions match TRBD1. The CDR3 covers 16 residues. Per germline, CDR1 SGHTA and CDR2 FQGNSA. V was clipped by 4 bases and J by 0 bases; unmatched bases: 5. This CDR3 is CASSWGTGTSTDTQYF. Here the CDR3 DNA reads TGTGCCAGCAGCTGGGGGACAGGGACTAGCACAGATACGCAGTATTTT.

The chain has TRBV7-6 and TRBJ2-5; no firm D call. Trimming cost V 5 bases and J 2 bases, with 12 bases left between them. The CDR3 totals 14 residues. Germline V gene sequence: CDR1 SGHVS, CDR2 FNYEAQ. CDR3 amino acids: CASSHPREQETQYF. CDR3 DNA sequence: TGTGCCAGCAGCCACCCTAGAGAGCAAGAGACCCAGTACTTC. Variable domain in full (rest from reference TRBV7-6 and TRBJ2-5): GAGVSQSPRYKVTKRGQDVALRCDPISGHVSLYWYRQALGQGPEFLTYFNYEAQQDKSGLPNDRFSAERPEGSISTLTIQRTEQRDSAMYRCASSHPREQETQYFGPGTRLLVL.

CDR3 sequence reads: CATSRSDWDNEQFF. The DNA of the CDR3 is TGTGCCACCAGCAGATCCGATTGGGACAATGAGCAGTTCTTC. V is TRBV15 and J is TRBJ2-1, with D unclear. The germline CDR1 and CDR2 sequences are LNHNV and YYDKDF (reference sequence). CDR3 size: 14 residues. V was trimmed by 2 bases and J by 5 bases, leaving 10 bases between them.

This clonotype was picked up a small number of times. The chain links TRBV7-8 to TRBJ1-4; TRBD1 agrees at 11 bases. J gave up 4 bases and V 3 bases, and 7 bases lay outside the gene matches. The CDR3 has 17 residues. The germline CDR1 and CDR2 sequences are SGHVS and FQNEAQ. The DNA of the CDR3 is TGTGCCAGCAGCTTTTATCCCGGGACAGGGGGTAATGAAAAACTGTTTTTT. Translated, it gives CASSFYPGTGGNEKLFF.

The chain employs TRBV6-1 and TRBJ2-4; no clear D gene. The CDR3 runs 11 residues. Deletions cut 6 bases from V and 12 bases from J, with 12 bases between. In germline, CDR1 is MNHNS, CDR2 SASEGT. In nucleotides, the CDR3 is TGTGCCAGCAGGGACCGACACAATCAGTACTTC. It translates to CASRDRHNQYF.

The V gene is TRBV18, the J gene TRBJ2-5; D is undetermined. Germline V CDR1 and CDR2: KGHSH, LQKENI. The V gene lost 0 bases and the J gene lost 5 bases, with 7 bases spanning the gap. This CDR3 region has 13 residues. The CDR3, as DNA: TGTGCCAGCTCACCACCCGTGGAGGAGACCCAGTACTTC. It translates to CASSPPVEETQYF. Variable domain in full (rest from reference TRBV18 and TRBJ2-5): NAGVMQNPRHLVRRRGQEARLRCSPMKGHSHVYWYRQLPEEGLKFMVYLQKENIIDESGMPKERFSAEFPKEGPSILRIQQVVRGDSAAYFCASSPPVEETQYFGPGTRLLVL.